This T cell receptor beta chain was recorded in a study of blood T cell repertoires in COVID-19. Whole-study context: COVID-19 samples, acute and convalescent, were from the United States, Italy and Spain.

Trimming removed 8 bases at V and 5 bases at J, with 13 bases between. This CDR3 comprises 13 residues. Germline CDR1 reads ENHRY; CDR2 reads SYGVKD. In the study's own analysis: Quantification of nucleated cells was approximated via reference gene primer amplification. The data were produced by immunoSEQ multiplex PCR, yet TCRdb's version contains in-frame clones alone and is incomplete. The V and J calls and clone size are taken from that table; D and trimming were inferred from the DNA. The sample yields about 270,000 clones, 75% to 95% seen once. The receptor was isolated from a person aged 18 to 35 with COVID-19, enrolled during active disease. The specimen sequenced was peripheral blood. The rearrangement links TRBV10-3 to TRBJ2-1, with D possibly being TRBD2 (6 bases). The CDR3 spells CAILDYDNNEQFF. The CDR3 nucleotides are TGTGCCATCTTGGACTACGATAACAATGAGCAGTTCTTC.